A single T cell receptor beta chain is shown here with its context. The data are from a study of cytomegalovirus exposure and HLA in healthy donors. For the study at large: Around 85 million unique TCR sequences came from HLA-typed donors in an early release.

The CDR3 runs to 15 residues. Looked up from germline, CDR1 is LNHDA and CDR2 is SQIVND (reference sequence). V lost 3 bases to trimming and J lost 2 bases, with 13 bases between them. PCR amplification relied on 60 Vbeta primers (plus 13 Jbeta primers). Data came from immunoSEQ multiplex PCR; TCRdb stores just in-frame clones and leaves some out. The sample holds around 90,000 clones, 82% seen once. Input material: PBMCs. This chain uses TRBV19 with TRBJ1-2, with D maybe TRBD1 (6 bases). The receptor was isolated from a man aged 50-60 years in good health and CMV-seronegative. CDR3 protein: CASSIVVGQNYGYTF. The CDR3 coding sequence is TGTGCCAGTAGTATCGTAGTCGGACAGAACTATGGCTACACCTTC.